This T cell receptor beta chain was captured in a study of neurological immune-mediated disorders. From 15-18 subjects, every sequencing run obtained over 180 million TCR-beta sequences. Via MiXCR, TCRdb re-called the 5' RACE reads, giving one row per CDR3 protein. This table has roughly 30,000 distinct CDR3 sequences, about 12% appearing once. Germline CDR1 is SQVTM and CDR2 is ANQGSEA. V was shortened by 6 bases and J by 6 bases, with 12 bases between the two germline ends. CDR3 length: 13 residues. The table lists this clonotype with many counts. Antigen unknown. Unsorted libraries were prepared from 2 million PBMCs that had been stored at -80 C. General study findings and limits: The expanded clones of different subjects shared no CDR3 amino acid sequences (suggesting private repertoires in all groups).

Material: PBMCs. The receptor's source is a woman aged 60-70 years in good health. The V call is TRBV29-1, the J call TRBJ1-6; TRBD1 might be the D (6 bases). The CDR3 reads CSVLTGPNSPLHF. The DNA of the CDR3 is TGCAGCGTACTCACAGGGCCTAATTCACCCCTCCACTTT.